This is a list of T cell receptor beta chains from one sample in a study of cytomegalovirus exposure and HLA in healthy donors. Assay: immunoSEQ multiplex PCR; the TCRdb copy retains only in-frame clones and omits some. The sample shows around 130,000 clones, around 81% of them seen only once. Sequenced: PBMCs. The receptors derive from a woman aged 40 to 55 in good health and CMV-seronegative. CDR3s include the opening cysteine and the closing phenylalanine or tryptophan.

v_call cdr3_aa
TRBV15 CATSRGPFSSGSYEQYF
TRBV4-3 CASSQDLTSGRIDTQYF
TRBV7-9 CASSLLQVQETQYF
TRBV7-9 CASNMLGPTGGREQYF
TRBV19 CASSIFGSTPEAFF
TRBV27 CASSLSIGSPQHF
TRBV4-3 CASSQDRGYQPQHF
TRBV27 CASSLYTGVGYEQYF
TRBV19 CASSPSSGNTIYF
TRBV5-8 CASRRAGVLSGELFF
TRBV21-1 CASSKAPTEVVQPQHF
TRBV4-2 CASPFQREVDSSYNEQFF
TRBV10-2 CASRDLQARNTEAFF
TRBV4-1 CASSQGQGTNTEAFF
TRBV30 CAWAPDRASPLHF
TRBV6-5 CASSYSLEANYGYTF
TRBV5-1 CASSSSVLAGGQETQYF
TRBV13 CASSLVLAGAYEQYF
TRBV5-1 CASSLGDSGGKNEQYF
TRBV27 CASSRHQLNYEQYF
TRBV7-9 CASSLSPSILYNEQFF
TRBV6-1 CASSADRGPLAFF
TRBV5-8 CASSLSGTGGEQYF
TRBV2 CASRRGAYEQYF
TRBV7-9 CAGAAAGGAGYTF
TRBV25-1 CASSELGTVYEQYF
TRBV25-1 CASRGGPEKLFF
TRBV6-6 CASSYWDRASSYEQYF
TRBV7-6 CASSLADRGYEQYF
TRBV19 CASSIPGLNYGYTF
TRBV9 CASSPRTLSEAFF
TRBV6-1 CASRDRGGADTQYF
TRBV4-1 CASSQPGQGAGEQFF
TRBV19 CASSIEGAGNQPQHF
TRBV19 CASSIGQGTYEQYF
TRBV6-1 CASSATGTYEQYF
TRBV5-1 CASSPHTGGWNEKLFF
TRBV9 CASEPGTGVGKLFF
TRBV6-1 CASRDNSGANVLTF
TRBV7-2 CASRLNSGANVLTF
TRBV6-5 CASSYSEASGRLEQYF
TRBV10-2 CASSESAAYQPQHF
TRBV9 CASSVEGGASTDTQYF
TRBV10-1 CASSGGRGSSYEQYF
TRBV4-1 CASSQVSGLNTEAFF
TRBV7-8 CASSLWVRAEAFF
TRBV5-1 CASSGGLAGVGSYNEQFF
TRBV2 CASSERAVYEQYF
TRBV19 CASSSSDYRGVEQYF
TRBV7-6 CASSPELAVGANVLTF
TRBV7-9 CASSPRQGANTEAFF
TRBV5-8 CASSKYGIYEQYF